The TCR beta chain described here comes from a study of T-cell memory formation after mild COVID-19. Turning to the study itself: Largely, the TCR clusters proved donor specific.

Trimming took 4 bases from V and 3 from J; bases not matched to a gene: 4. CDR3 length equals 14 residues. The germline V gene encodes CDR1 SQVTM and CDR2 ANQGSEA. Remarks on this clonotype: What it recognizes is unknown.

Sample barcodes and UMIs were carried by the TCR alpha and TCR beta cDNA libraries that 5'RACE generated with constant-segment primers. TCRdb re-derived calls from the 5' RACE reads in MiXCR, one entry per CDR3 protein. Of 450,000 or so distinct CDR3 sequences listed, roughly 25% are singletons. Notes on the study in general: There was a balanced CD4/CD8 profile in clones contracting day 15 to 85, and later expanders leaned CD4+. Day 37-peaking second-wave clones had unconfirmed SARS-CoV-2 specificity.

The sequencing sample was made of PBMCs or a T cell subset sorted from them (not recorded which). This receptor was taken from an adult woman who had mild COVID-19 (a few samples of this study predate the infection). Cell type and time point are not known. The chain has TRBV29-1 and TRBJ1-3, with 9 bases lining up with TRBD1. The CDR3 DNA sequence: TGCAGCGTTGTGGGACAGGGCCATGGAAACACCATATATTTT. It encodes CSVVGQGHGNTIYF.